The 21 T cell receptor beta chains reported below all come from one sample, sequenced in a study of T cell changes during pregnancy in multiple sclerosis. Profiling relied on immunoSEQ multiplex PCR, and the TCRdb table lists in-frame clones only, not all of them. The data contain over 70,000 clones, around 93% of them singletons. Source: peripheral blood, taken in the first trimester of pregnancy. The receptor source for this set is a female donor in good health, enrolled as a control in a pregnancy study.

The J gene is TRBJ2-3, the V gene TRBV18, with a possible D match to TRBD1 (5 bases). V was pared by 1 base and J by 4 bases, with 9 bases between. The CDR3 has 14 amino acids. The V gene's germline CDR1 is KGHSH and CDR2 LQKENI. The CDR3 bases are TGTGCCAGCTCACCACAGGGGTATTCAGATACGCAGTATTTT. Translated: CASSPQGYSDTQYF.

The gene calls are TRBV5-6 and TRBJ2-2; 10 bases align to TRBD2. CDR3 length: 16 amino acids. V trimming: 6 bases; J trimming: 3 bases; junction bases outside the gene matches: 8. Germline CDR1 and CDR2: SGHDT and YYEEEE. The CDR3 reads CASTQALAGYTGELFF. CDR3 nucleotides: TGTGCCAGCACCCAGGCACTAGCGGGGTACACCGGGGAGCTGTTTTTT.

This chain uses TRBV7-2 with TRBJ2-3; 7 nucleotides align to TRBD2. This CDR3 is built from 13 residues. V was pared by 4 bases and J by 8 bases, with 6 bases of the junction left unmatched. Germline V gene lookup returns CDR1 SGHTA and CDR2 FQGNSA. CDR3 bases: TGTGCCAGCAGCTCAGGACTAGTTGGTACGCAGTATTTT. It translates to CASSSGLVGTQYF.

This clone was seen a single time. The junction departs from the called germline gene at one end, perhaps through a read error. The V gene is TRBV7-7, the J gene TRBJ2-3; 7 positions agree with TRBD1. Germline values: CDR1 SSHAT, CDR2 FNYEAQ (reference sequence). The CDR3 extends over 13 amino acids. In DNA form, the CDR3 reads TGTGCTAGCAGCCCCTCAGGGGGAGATACGCAGTATTTT. It codes for CASSPSGGDTQYF.

This chain joins TRBV18 and TRBJ1-2; D unresolved. The CDR3 spans 13 residues. V was cut by 3 bases and J by 0 bases, with 5 bases left in between. CDR1 is KGHSH and CDR2 is LQKENI in the germline V gene. For the CDR3, the DNA is TGTGCCAGCTCACCCGGAGCTAACTATGGCTACACCTTC. Translating gives CASSPGANYGYTF.

The chain recombines TRBV11-2 with TRBJ2-2, with 10 bases lining up with TRBD1. Germline CDR1 reads SGHAT; CDR2 reads FQNNGV. V shed 3 bases and J 4 bases; nucleotides not matched to a gene: 5. This CDR3 has 16 residues. Here the CDR3 DNA reads TGTGCCAGCAGCTTTAGGGACAGGGGAGGCACCGGGGAGCTGTTTTTT. As protein: CASSFRDRGGTGELFF. Full variable domain (outside the CDR3, taken from reference TRBV11-2 and TRBJ2-2): EAGVAQSPRYKIIEKRQSVAFWCNPISGHATLYWYQQILGQGPKLLIQFQNNGVVDDSQLPKDRFSAERLKGVDSTLKIQPAKLEDSAVYLCASSFRDRGGTGELFFGEGSRLTVL.

This clone is a singleton in its sample. The chain's CDR3 is CASSALAGKDTGELFF. The CDR3 DNA sequence: TGTGCCAGCAGTGCACTAGCGGGGAAGGACACCGGGGAGCTGTTTTTT. The gene calls are TRBV25-1 and TRBJ2-2, with TRBD2 matching over 10 bases. The CDR3 is made up of 16 amino acids. V gave up 4 bases and J gave up 3 bases; unmatched junction bases: 5. Germline-derived CDR1 and CDR2 are MGHDK and SYGVNS.

This clone was counted between two and nine times. This chain uses TRBV7-9 with TRBJ1-1; 7 nucleotides align to TRBD1. Germline lookup yields CDR1 SEHNR and CDR2 FQNEAQ (reference sequence). The junction had 11 bases not matched to a gene; V was cut back by 5 bases and J by 5 bases. The CDR3 sequence is 15 residues long. The DNA for the CDR3 is TGTGCCAGCAGCGCTCATCAGGGGGAGGCGACTGAAGCTTTCTTT. Amino acids: CASSAHQGEATEAFF.

Details on this clone: Other nucleotide sequences from this sample produce the same CDR3. The genes are TRBV6-5 and TRBJ2-1; a possible D gene is TRBD1 (5 bases). The V gene lost 6 bases and the J gene lost 0 bases, with 12 bases spanning the gap. The CDR3 sequence is 15 residues long. Germline CDR1 reads MNHEY; CDR2 reads SVGAGI. The CDR3 bases are TGTGCCAGCAGCCCTGACAGAAGCTCCTACAATGAGCAGTTCTTC. Its translation is CASSPDRSSYNEQFF.

V gene TRBV7-6 combines with J gene TRBJ2-5; TRBD2 agrees at 8 bases. This CDR3 region has 14 residues. The V gene's germline CDR1 is SGHVS and CDR2 FNYEAQ. With 5 bases clipped from V and 4 bases from J, the junction kept 6 bases outside the gene matches. CDR3 amino acids: CASSPGGRGETQYF. CDR3 nucleotides: TGTGCCAGCAGCCCGGGGGGGCGTGGAGAGACCCAGTACTTC.

The chain couples TRBV7-8 to TRBJ2-4, with unresolved D. The CDR3 is 14 residues long. Trimming shortened V by 5 bases and J by 0 bases, and 8 bases separated the two germline ends. CDR1 and CDR2 (germline): SGHVS, FQNEAQ. The CDR3 spells CASSGEIAKNIQYF. DNA of the CDR3: TGTGCCAGCAGCGGTGAGATAGCCAAAAACATTCAGTACTTC.

V and J are TRBV5-4 and TRBJ1-2; D not certain. The CDR3 totals 12 residues. The V gene lost 4 bases and the J gene lost 1 base, with 5 bases spanning the gap. Germline V gives CDR1 SGHNT, CDR2 YYREEE (reference sequence). CDR3 in amino acids: CASSADNYGYTF. CDR3 nucleotide sequence: TGTGCCAGCAGCGCAGATAACTATGGCTACACCTTC.

V is TRBV10-3 and J is TRBJ2-1; TRBD2 agrees at 10 bases. Germline CDR1 and CDR2: ENHRY and SYGVKD. The CDR3 is 15 amino acids. With V trimmed by 0 bases and J by 10 bases, 6 bases remained unmatched. CDR3 in amino acids: CAISESLAGAGEQFF. DNA of the CDR3: TGTGCCATCAGTGAGTCTCTAGCGGGGGCCGGGGAGCAGTTCTTC.

The chain employs TRBV29-1 and TRBJ1-1; D unresolved. CDR1 SQVTM and CDR2 ANQGSEA come from the germline V gene. This CDR3 has 14 residues. V gave up 6 bases and J gave up 6 bases, with 20 bases separating them. CDR3 coding DNA: TGCAGCGTCCCGGGGAACACCCAGAGGGCTGAAGCTTTCTTT. Its protein is CSVPGNTQRAEAFF.

The chain uses TRBV14 and TRBJ2-1, with 10 nucleotides matching TRBD2. CDR3 length equals 16 residues. The J segment lost 2 bases and the V segment lost 3 bases, leaving 4 bases of the junction unmatched. CDR1 SGHDN and CDR2 FVKESK come from the germline V gene. The CDR3 loop is CASSQTGLAAYNEQFF. CDR3 nucleotide sequence: TGTGCCAGCAGCCAGACTGGACTAGCGGCCTACAATGAGCAGTTCTTC.

This chain links TRBV7-3 with TRBJ1-6; 7 bases match TRBD1. The germline CDR1 and CDR2 sequences are SGHTA and FQGTGA. V trimming: 5 bases; J trimming: 7 bases; junction bases outside the gene matches: 5. The CDR3 spans 14 residues. CDR3 in DNA: TGTGCCAGCAGCCGACAGGGTCGAAATTCACCCCTCCACTTT. This codes for CASSRQGRNSPLHF. The variable domain in full, completed from reference TRBV7-3 and TRBJ1-6, reads GAGVSQTPSNKVTEKGKYVELRCDPISGHTALYWYRQSLGQGPEFLIYFQGTGAADDSGLPNDRFFAVRPEGSVSTLKIQRTERGDSAVYLCASSRQGRNSPLHFGNGTRLTVT.

J is TRBJ2-7 and V is TRBV4-3; 9 bases are a match to TRBD2. J lost 2 bases, V lost 1 base, and 0 bases had no gene match. The germline gives CDR1 LGHNA, CDR2 YSLEER. The length of the CDR3 is 14 residues. CDR3 residues: CASSQVAGAYEQYF. The DNA of the CDR3 is TGCGCCAGCAGCCAAGTAGCGGGGGCCTACGAGCAGTACTTC.

The chain recombines TRBV2 with TRBJ1-2; D not resolved. V lost 1 base and J 4 bases, leaving 7 bases between the germline ends. Looked up from germline, CDR1 is SNHLY and CDR2 is FYNNEI. The CDR3 extends over 13 amino acids. CDR3 nucleotides: TGTGCCAGCAGTGAAGTACGTAGCTATGGCTACACCTTC. This gives the protein CASSEVRSYGYTF.

The chain uses TRBV9 and TRBJ1-6; TRBD1 is a possible D gene (5 bases). The V gene's germline CDR1 is SGDLS and CDR2 YYNGEE. The V gene lost 2 bases and the J gene lost 15 bases, with 21 bases spanning the gap. The CDR3 consists of 15 residues. DNA of the CDR3: TGTGCCAGCAGCGTCGGGGGTAGCCAGCCTGGACGCCTCCACTTT. This sequence encodes CASSVGGSQPGRLHF.

The chain carries TRBV6-1 and TRBJ2-6, with D possibly TRBD1 on 6 matching bases. This CDR3 region has 17 residues. Germline CDR1 reads MNHNS; CDR2 reads SASEGT. The V gene lost 4 bases and the J gene lost 0 bases, with 13 bases spanning the gap. The CDR3 DNA follows: TGTGCCAGCAGTGGGACAGTTGGGGTCTCTGGGGCCAACGTCCTGACTTTC. This encodes CASSGTVGVSGANVLTF.

A few counts support this clone. In DNA, the CDR3 is TGCGCCAGCAGCCACACCGGGACTACCAACTACGAGCAGTACTTC. Amino acids: CASSHTGTTNYEQYF. The V and J genes are TRBV4-1 and TRBJ2-7; 7 nucleotides match TRBD2. Trimming at V came to 3 bases and at J to 3 bases, leaving 8 bases not matched to a gene. The germline gives CDR1 MGHRA, CDR2 YSYEKL. This CDR3 is built from 15 residues.